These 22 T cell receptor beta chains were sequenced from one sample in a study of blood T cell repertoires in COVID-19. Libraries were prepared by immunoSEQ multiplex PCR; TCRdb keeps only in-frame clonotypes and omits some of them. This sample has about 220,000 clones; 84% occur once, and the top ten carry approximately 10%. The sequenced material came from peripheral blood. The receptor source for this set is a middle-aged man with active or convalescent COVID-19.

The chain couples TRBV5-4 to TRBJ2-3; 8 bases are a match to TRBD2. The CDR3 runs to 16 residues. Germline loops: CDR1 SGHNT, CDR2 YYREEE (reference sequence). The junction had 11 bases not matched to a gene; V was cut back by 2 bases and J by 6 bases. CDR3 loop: CASSFERGRGLDTQYF. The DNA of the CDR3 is TGTGCCAGCAGCTTTGAGCGGGGGAGAGGATTGGATACGCAGTATTTT.

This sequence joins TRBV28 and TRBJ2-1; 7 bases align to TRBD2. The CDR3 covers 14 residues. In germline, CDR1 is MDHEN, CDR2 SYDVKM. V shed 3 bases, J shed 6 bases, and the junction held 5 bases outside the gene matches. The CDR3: CASSFLTSVNEQFF. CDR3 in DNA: TGTGCCAGCAGTTTTTTAACTAGCGTCAATGAGCAGTTCTTC.

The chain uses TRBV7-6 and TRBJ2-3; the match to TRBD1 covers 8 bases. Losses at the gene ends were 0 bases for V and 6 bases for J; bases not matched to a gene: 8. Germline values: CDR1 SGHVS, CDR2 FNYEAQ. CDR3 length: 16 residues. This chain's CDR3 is CASSLAGQAPLDTQYF. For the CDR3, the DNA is TGTGCCAGCAGCTTAGCGGGACAGGCCCCCCTGGATACGCAGTATTTT.

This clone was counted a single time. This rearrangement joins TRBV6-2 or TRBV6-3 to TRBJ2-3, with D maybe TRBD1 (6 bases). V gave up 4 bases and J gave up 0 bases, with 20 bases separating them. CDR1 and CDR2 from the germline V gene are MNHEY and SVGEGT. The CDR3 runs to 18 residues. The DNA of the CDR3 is TGTGCCAGCAGTTTTAACCCGGGACATCAGATTAGCACAGATACGCAGTATTTT. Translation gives CASSFNPGHQISTDTQYF.

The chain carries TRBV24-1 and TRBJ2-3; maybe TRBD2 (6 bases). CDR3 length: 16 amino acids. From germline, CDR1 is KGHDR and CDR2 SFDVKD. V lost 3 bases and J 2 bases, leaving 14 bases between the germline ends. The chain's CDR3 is CATSDLRSGDTDTQYF. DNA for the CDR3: TGTGCCACCAGTGATCTACGTAGCGGAGACACAGATACGCAGTATTTT.

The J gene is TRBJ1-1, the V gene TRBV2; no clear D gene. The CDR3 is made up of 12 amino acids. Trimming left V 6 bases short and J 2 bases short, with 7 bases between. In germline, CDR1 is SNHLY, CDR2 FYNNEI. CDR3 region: CASRVRNTEAFF. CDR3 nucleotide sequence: TGTGCCAGCAGGGTCAGAAACACTGAAGCTTTCTTT. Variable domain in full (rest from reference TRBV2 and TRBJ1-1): EPEVTQTPSHQVTQMGQEVILRCVPISNHLYFYWYRQILGQKVEFLVSFYNNEISEKSEIFDDQFSVERPDGSNFTLKIRSTKLEDSAMYFCASRVRNTEAFFGQGTRLTVV.

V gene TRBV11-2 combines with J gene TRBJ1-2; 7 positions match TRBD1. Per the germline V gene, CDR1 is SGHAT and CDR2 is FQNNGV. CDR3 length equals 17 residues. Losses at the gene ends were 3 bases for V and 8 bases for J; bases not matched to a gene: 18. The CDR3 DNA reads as TGTGCCAGCAGCTTCTCATCCCTCCCCGACAGGGTCGGCGGCTACACCTTC. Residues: CASSFSSLPDRVGGYTF.

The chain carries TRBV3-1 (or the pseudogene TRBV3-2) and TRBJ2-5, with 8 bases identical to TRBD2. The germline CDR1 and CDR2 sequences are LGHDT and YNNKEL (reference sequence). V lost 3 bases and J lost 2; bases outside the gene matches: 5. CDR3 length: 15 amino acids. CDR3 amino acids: CASSHPGGGQETQYF. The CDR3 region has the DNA TGTGCCAGCAGCCATCCCGGCGGGGGGCAAGAGACCCAGTACTTC.

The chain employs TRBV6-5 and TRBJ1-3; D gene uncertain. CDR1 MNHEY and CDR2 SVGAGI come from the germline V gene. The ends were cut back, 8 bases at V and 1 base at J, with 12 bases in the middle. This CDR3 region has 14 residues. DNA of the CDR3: TGTGCCAGCCGCCTCTCGGGATCTGGAAACACCATATATTTT. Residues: CASRLSGSGNTIYF.

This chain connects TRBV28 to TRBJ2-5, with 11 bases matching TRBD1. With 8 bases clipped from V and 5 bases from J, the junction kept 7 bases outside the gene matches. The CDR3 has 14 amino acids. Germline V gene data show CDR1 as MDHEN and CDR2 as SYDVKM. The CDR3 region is CASDGQGARETQYF. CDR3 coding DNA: TGTGCCAGCGACGGACAGGGGGCGAGGGAGACCCAGTACTTC.

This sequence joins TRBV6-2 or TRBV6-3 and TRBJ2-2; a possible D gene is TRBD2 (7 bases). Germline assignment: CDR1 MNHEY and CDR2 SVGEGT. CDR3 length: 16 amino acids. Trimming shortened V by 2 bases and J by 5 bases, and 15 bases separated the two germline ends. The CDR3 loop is CASSYRQGRGTGELFF. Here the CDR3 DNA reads TGTGCCAGCAGTTACCGGCAGGGGAGGGGGACCGGGGAGCTGTTTTTT.

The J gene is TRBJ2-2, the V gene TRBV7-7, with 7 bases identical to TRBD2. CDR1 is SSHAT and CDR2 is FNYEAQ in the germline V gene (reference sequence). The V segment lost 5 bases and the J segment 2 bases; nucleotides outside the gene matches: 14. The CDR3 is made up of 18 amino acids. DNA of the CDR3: TGTGCCAGCAGCCCAACGAGAGCGGGATACAAAAACACCGGGGAGCTGTTTTTT. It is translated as CASSPTRAGYKNTGELFF.

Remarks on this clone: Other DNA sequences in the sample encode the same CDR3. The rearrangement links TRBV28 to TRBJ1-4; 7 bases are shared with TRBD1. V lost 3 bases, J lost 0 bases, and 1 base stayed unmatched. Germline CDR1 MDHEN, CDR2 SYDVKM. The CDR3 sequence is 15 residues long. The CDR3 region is CASSLTGTTNEKLFF. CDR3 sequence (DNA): TGTGCCAGCAGTTTGACAGGGACAACTAATGAAAAACTGTTTTTT.

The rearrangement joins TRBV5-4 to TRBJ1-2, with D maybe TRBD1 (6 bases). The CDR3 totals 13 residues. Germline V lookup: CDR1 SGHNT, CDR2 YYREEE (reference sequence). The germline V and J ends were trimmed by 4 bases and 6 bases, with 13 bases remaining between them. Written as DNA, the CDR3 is TGTGCCAGCAGCAAACCAGGGGCCGATGGCTACACCTTC. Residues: CASSKPGADGYTF.

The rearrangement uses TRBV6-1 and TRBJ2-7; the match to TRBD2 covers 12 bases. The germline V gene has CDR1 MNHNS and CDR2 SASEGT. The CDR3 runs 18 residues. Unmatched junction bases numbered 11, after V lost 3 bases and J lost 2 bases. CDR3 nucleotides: TGTGCCAGCAGTGACTTACCCTCAGGACTAGCGGGACCCTACGAGCAGTACTTC. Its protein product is CASSDLPSGLAGPYEQYF.

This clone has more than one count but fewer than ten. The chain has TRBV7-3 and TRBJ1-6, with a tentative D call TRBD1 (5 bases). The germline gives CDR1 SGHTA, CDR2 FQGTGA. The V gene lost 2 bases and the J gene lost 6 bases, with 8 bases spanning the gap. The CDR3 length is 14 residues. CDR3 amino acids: CASSLGDSNSPLHF. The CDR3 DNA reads TGTGCCAGCAGCTTAGGCGACAGTAATTCACCCCTCCACTTT.

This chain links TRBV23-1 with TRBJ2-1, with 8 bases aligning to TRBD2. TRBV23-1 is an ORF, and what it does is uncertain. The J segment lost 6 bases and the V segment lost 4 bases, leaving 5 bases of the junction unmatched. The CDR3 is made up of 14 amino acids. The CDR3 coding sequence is TGCGCCAGCAGTCCCGGACTAGCCGGCAATGAGCAGTTCTTC. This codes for CASSPGLAGNEQFF.

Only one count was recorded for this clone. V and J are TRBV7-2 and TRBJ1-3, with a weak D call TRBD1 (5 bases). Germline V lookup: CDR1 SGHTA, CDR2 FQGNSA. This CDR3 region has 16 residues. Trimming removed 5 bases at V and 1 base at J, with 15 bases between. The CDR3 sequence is CASSPHRIGSGNTIYF. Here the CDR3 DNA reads TGTGCCAGCAGCCCCCACAGGATAGGTTCTGGAAACACCATATATTTT.

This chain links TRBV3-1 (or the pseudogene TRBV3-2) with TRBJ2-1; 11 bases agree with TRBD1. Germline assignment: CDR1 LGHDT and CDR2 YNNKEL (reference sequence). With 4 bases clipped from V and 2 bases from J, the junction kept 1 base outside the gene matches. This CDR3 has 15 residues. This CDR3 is CASSRDRGAYNEQFF. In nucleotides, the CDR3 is TGTGCCAGCAGCCGGGACAGGGGGGCCTACAATGAGCAGTTCTTC.

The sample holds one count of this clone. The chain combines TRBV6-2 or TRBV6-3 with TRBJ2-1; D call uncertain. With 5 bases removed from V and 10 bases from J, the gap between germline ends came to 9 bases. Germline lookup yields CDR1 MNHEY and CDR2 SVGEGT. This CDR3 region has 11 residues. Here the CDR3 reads CASSLAREQFF. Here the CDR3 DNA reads TGTGCCAGCAGTCTCGCTAGAGAGCAGTTCTTC.

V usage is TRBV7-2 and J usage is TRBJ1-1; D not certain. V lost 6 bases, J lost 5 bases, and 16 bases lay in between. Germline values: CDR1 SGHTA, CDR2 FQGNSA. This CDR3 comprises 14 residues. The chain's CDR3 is CASRIAGTSTEAFF. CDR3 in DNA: TGTGCCAGCAGAATAGCTGGAACCAGTACTGAAGCTTTCTTT.

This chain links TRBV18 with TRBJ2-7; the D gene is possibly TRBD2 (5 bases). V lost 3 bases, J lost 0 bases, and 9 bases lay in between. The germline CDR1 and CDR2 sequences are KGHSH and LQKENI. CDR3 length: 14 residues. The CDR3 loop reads CASSPSASSYEQYF. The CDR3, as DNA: TGTGCCAGCTCACCTAGCGCGAGCTCCTACGAGCAGTACTTC.